This T cell receptor (beta chain) was retrieved from a study of T cell responses to AZD1222 COVID-19 vaccine. Sequencing used immunoSEQ multiplex PCR; TCRdb keeps in-frame clones, though not all of them. Of some 190,000 clones in the sample, around 94% were seen once. V dropped 7 bases and J dropped 1; count of bases not matched to a gene: 6. Germline V gives CDR1 SNHLY, CDR2 FYNNEI. CDR3 size: 14 residues. The sample consisted of peripheral blood, taken 28 days after the second dose of the MenACWY control vaccine. The chain is built from TRBV2 and TRBJ1-1; 7 bases match TRBD1. This clonotype was obtained from an adult who received the MenACWY meningococcal vaccine as a control. CDR3 residues: CASMREGANTEAFF. CDR3 in DNA: TGTGCCAGCATGAGGGAGGGGGCGAACACTGAAGCTTTCTTT.